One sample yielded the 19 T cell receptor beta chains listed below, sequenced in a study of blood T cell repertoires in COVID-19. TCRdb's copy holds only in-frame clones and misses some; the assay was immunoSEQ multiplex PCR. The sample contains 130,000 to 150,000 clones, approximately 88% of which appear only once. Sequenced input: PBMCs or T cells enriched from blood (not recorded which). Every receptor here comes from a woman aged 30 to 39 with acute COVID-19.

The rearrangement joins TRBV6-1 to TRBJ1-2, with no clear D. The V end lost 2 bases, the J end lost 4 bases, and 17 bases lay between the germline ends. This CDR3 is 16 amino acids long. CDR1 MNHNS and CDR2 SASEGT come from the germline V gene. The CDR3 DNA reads TGTGCCAGCAGTGAAAGGGTGGCGGGGAATCTCTATGGCTACACCTTC. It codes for CASSERVAGNLYGYTF.

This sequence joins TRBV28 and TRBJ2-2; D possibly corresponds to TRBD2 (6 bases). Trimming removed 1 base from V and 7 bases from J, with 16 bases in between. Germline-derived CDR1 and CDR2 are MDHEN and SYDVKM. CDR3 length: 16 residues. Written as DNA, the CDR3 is TGTGCCAGCAGTTTATCCGTCCTAGCGCGAAGCGGGGAGCTGTTTTTT. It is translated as CASSLSVLARSGELFF.

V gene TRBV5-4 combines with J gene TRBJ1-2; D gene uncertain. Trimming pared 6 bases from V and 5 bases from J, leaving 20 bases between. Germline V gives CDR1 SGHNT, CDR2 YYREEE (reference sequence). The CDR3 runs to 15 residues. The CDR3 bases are TGTGCCAGCAAATCCAATTCGGAGTCCTTTTATGGCTACACCTTC. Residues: CASKSNSESFYGYTF.

The CDR3 here is CASSIDGRAADTQYF. The CDR3 coding sequence is TGTGCCAGTAGTATAGACGGGAGGGCCGCAGATACGCAGTATTTT. The rearrangement joins TRBV19 to TRBJ2-3, with TRBD2 identical over 8 bases. This CDR3 comprises 15 residues. Germline V gene sequence: CDR1 LNHDA, CDR2 SQIVND (reference sequence). After removal of 0 bases from V and 4 bases from J, the junction contained 3 bases not matched to a gene. Full variable domain (outside the CDR3, taken from reference TRBV19 and TRBJ2-3): DGGITQSPKYLFRKEGQNVTLSCEQNLNHDAMYWYRQDPGQGLRLIYYSQIVNDFQKGDIAEGYSVSREKKESFPLTVTSAQKNPTAFYLCASSIDGRAADTQYFGPGTRLTVL.

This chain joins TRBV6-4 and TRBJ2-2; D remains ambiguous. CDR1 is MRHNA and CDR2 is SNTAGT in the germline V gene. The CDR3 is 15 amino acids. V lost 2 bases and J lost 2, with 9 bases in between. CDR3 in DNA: TGTGCCAGCAGTGACAGAACAGCAAACACCGGGGAGCTGTTTTTT. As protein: CASSDRTANTGELFF.

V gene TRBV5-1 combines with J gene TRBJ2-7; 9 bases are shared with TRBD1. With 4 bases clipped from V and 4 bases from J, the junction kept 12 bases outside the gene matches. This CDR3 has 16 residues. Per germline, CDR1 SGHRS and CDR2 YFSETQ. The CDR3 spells CASSTGPGQGTYEQYF. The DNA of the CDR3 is TGCGCCAGCAGCACTGGACCGGGACAGGGAACATACGAGCAGTACTTC.

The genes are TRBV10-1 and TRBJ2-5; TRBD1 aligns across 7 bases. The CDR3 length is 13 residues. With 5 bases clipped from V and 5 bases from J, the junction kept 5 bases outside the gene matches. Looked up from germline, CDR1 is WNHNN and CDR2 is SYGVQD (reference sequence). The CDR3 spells CASSFPDRETQYF. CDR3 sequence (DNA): TGCGCCAGCAGTTTCCCGGACAGGGAGACCCAGTACTTC.

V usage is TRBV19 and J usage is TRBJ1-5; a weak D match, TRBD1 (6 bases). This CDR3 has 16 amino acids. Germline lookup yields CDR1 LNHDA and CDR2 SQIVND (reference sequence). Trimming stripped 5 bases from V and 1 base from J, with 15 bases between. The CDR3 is CASSAQQGPSNQPQHF. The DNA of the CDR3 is TGTGCCAGTAGTGCTCAACAGGGTCCGAGCAATCAGCCCCAGCATTTT.

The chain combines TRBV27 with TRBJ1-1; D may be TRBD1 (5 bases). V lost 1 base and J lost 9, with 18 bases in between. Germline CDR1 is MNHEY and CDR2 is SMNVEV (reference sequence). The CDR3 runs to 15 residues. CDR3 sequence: CASSLLGGDEGKAFF. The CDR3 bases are TGTGCCAGCAGTTTATTGGGCGGGGACGAAGGTAAAGCTTTCTTT.

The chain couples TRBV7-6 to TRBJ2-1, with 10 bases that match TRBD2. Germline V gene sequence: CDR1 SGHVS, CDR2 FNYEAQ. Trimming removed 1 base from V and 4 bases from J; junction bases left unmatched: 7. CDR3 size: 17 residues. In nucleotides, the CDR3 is TGTGCCAGCAGCTTAGTCGGAGAGCGGGAGGGGTACAATGAGCAGTTCTTC. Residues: CASSLVGEREGYNEQFF.

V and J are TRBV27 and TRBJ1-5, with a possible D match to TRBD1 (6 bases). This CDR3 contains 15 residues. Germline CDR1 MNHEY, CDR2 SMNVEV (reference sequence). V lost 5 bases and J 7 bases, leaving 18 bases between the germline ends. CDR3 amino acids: CASSKTGWGDQPQHF. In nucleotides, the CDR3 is TGTGCCAGCAGTAAAACAGGGTGGGGAGACCAGCCCCAGCATTTT.

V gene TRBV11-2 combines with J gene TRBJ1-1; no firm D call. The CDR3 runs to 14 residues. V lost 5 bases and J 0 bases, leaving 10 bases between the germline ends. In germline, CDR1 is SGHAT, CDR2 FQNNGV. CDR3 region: CASSPTTVNTEAFF. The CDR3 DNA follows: TGTGCCAGCAGCCCGACTACAGTGAACACTGAAGCTTTCTTT.

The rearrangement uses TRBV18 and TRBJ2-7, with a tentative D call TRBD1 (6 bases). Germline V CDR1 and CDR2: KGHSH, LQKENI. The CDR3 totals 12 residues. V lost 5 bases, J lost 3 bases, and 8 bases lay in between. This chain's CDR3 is CASSGTLYEQYF. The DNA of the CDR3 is TGTGCCAGCTCAGGGACACTCTACGAGCAGTACTTC.

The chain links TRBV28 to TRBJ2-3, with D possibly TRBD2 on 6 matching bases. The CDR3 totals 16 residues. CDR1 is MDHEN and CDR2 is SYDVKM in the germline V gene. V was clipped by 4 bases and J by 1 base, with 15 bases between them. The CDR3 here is CASSSPRSGRTDTQYF. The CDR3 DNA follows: TGTGCCAGCAGTTCCCCTCGGAGCGGGCGCACAGATACGCAGTATTTT.

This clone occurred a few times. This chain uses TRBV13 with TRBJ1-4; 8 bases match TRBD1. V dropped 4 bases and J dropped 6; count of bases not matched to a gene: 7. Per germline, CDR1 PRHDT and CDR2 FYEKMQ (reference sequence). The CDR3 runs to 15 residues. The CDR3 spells CASSSRSTGDEKLFF. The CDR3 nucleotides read TGTGCCAGCAGCTCCCGGTCGACAGGGGATGAAAAACTGTTTTTT.

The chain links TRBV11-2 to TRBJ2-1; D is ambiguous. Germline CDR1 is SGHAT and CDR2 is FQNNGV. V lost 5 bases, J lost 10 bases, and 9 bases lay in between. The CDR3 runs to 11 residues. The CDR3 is CASSPSTEQFF. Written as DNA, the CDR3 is TGTGCCAGCAGCCCCTCTACCGAGCAGTTCTTC. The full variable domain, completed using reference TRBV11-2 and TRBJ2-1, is EAGVAQSPRYKIIEKRQSVAFWCNPISGHATLYWYQQILGQGPKLLIQFQNNGVVDDSQLPKDRFSAERLKGVDSTLKIQPAKLEDSAVYLCASSPSTEQFFGPGTRLTVL.

The CDR3 reads CASSKQGRGETQYF. The DNA for the CDR3 is TGTGCCAGCAGCAAACAGGGGCGCGGGGAGACCCAGTACTTC. This chain uses TRBV28 with TRBJ2-5, with 7 positions matching TRBD1. V dropped 6 bases and J dropped 5; count of bases not matched to a gene: 9. The CDR3 is 14 residues long. Germline lookup yields CDR1 MDHEN and CDR2 SYDVKM.

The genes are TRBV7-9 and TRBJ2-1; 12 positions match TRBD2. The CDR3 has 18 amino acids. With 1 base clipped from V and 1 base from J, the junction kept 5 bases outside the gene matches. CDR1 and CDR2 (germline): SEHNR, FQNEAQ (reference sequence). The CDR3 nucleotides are TGTGCCAGCAGCTTAGGACTAGCGGGAGCTGAGTCCTACAATGAGCAGTTCTTC. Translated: CASSLGLAGAESYNEQFF.

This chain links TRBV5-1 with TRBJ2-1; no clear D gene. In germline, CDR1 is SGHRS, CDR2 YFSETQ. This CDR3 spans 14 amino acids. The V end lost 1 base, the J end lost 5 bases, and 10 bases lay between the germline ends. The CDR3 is CASSLFGEDNEQFF. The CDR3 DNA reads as TGCGCCAGCAGCTTGTTTGGAGAAGACAATGAGCAGTTCTTC.